The 20 T cell receptor beta chains below were found in one sample sequenced in a study of CD8 T cells in ankylosing spondylitis. From the 5' RACE reads, TCRdb called clonotypes with MiXCR, one entry per CDR3 protein. Of approximately 340,000 distinct CDR3 sequences in the sample, roughly 14% were seen once. Sequencing was performed on blood, either unsorted or a sorted T cell fraction (not recorded which). These receptors were taken from a male donor with ankylosing spondylitis or in good health (not recorded which).

In its sample, this clonotype was seen a few times. V usage is TRBV29-1 and J usage is TRBJ2-1; 13 bases fit TRBD2. CDR3 size: 17 residues. Germline CDR1 and CDR2: SQVTM and ANQGSEA. The CDR3, as DNA: TGCAGAAAACCGGGACTAGCGGGGTCAAGCTCCTACAATGAGCAGTTCTTC. Translated, it gives CRKPGLAGSSSYNEQFF.

There are many counts of this clonotype. The rearrangement links TRBV12-3 or TRBV12-4 to TRBJ2-6; the D is unclear. With 5 bases removed from V and 0 bases from J, the gap between germline ends came to 8 bases. The CDR3 consists of 15 residues. CDR3 sequence reads: CASSPVSSGANVLTF. The CDR3 DNA is TGTGCCAGCAGTCCTGTGAGCTCTGGGGCCAACGTCCTGACTTTC.

This clonotype has only a few counts. The chain links TRBV12-3 or TRBV12-4 to TRBJ2-1, with TRBD1 matching 9 bases. J gave up 8 bases and V 4 bases, and 9 bases lay outside the gene matches. The CDR3 covers 15 residues. CDR3 sequence (DNA): TGTGCCAGCAGTTCCCGGGACAGGGAAGGCGATGAGCAGTTCTTC. The encoded protein is CASSSRDREGDEQFF.

This clonotype was recorded a few times. The gene calls are TRBV5-1 and TRBJ1-1; 10 positions agree with TRBD1. The CDR3 has 14 amino acids. Germline V gene sequence: CDR1 SGHRS, CDR2 YFSETQ. J was trimmed by 7 bases and V by 4 bases; bases with no gene match: 7. The CDR3 coding sequence is TGCGCCAGCAGCCTGGGACAGGGGACGGGTGAAGCTTTCTTT. The encoded protein is CASSLGQGTGEAFF. The full variable domain, its missing parts supplied by reference TRBV5-1 and TRBJ1-1, is KAGVTQTPRYLIKTRGQQVTLSCSPISGHRSVSWYQQTPGQGLQFLFEYFSETQRNKGNFPGRFSGRQFSNSRSEMNVSTLELGDSALYLCASSLGQGTGEAFFGQGTRLTVV.

The rearrangement joins TRBV20-1 to TRBJ2-1, with TRBD2 matching 8 bases. CDR3 size: 13 residues. The V gene end was trimmed by 7 bases and the J gene end by 5 bases; junction bases not matched to a gene: 7. The germline gives CDR1 DFQATT, CDR2 SNEGSKA (reference sequence). CDR3 sequence (DNA): TGCAGTGTTACCGGGACTAGACACAATGAGCAGTTCTTC. The encoded protein is CSVTGTRHNEQFF.

There are a few counts of this clonotype. The rearrangement links TRBV6-1 to TRBJ1-5; D gene unclear. With 5 bases removed from V and 3 bases from J, the gap between germline ends came to 8 bases. CDR1 and CDR2 (germline): MNHNS, SASEGT. The CDR3 extends over 13 amino acids. As DNA, the CDR3 is TGTGCCAGCAGTATCACTTACAATCAGCCCCAGCATTTT. Its protein product is CASSITYNQPQHF.

This clonotype has just a few counts. The chain has TRBV29-1 and TRBJ2-4; 12 bases match TRBD2. Germline lookup yields CDR1 SQVTM and CDR2 ANQGSEA. The CDR3 totals 14 residues. V shed 6 bases and J 9 bases; nucleotides not matched to a gene: 9. Here the CDR3 reads CSVLLTSGGVIQYF. Written as DNA, the CDR3 is TGCAGCGTGCTACTGACTAGCGGGGGCGTCATTCAGTACTTC.

This clonotype was recorded many times. The CDR3 DNA reads TGCAGTGCTAGTGGGCTAGCCAGGAATGAGCAGTTCTTC. Encoded protein: CSASGLARNEQFF. This chain joins TRBV20-1 and TRBJ2-1, with a tentative D call TRBD2 (5 bases). V dropped 3 bases and J dropped 7 bases, with 13 bases sitting between them. This CDR3 spans 13 amino acids. Germline V gene sequence: CDR1 DFQATT, CDR2 SNEGSKA (reference sequence).

The chain combines TRBV7-9 with TRBJ2-7; a possible D gene is TRBD1 (5 bases). Trimming took off 7 bases at V and 0 bases at J, with 13 bases between the two ends. The CDR3 runs to 14 residues. Germline V gene lookup returns CDR1 SEHNR and CDR2 FQNEAQ (reference sequence). Written as DNA, the CDR3 is TGTGCCAGCACCCCACAGGCCAGCTCCTACGAGCAGTACTTC. Translation: CASTPQASSYEQYF.

This chain uses TRBV12-3 or TRBV12-4 with TRBJ2-1; 7 nucleotides agree with TRBD2. The CDR3 contains 12 residues. V lost 5 bases and J lost 14; bases outside the gene matches: 9. The DNA for the CDR3 is TGTGCCAGCAGTCACCCGGGACTATCTAAGTTCTTC. It specifies CASSHPGLSKFF.

This clonotype has just a few counts. The V gene is TRBV20-1, the J gene TRBJ2-4; no reliable D call. With 5 bases removed from V and 0 bases from J, the gap between germline ends came to 8 bases. From germline, CDR1 is DFQATT and CDR2 SNEGSKA (reference sequence). There are 13 residues in the CDR3. Here the CDR3 reads CSAESVAKNIQYF. For the CDR3, the DNA is TGCAGTGCTGAGAGTGTAGCCAAAAACATTCAGTACTTC.

The chain joins TRBV20-1 to TRBJ2-7; 9 nucleotides match TRBD2. This CDR3 spans 19 amino acids. In germline, CDR1 is DFQATT, CDR2 SNEGSKA (reference sequence). V shed 1 base and J 4 bases; nucleotides not matched to a gene: 20. In DNA form, the CDR3 reads TGCAGTGCTAGAGCCGCGGGGGGGTCGAGTAGCGGGATTTCTTACGAGCAGTACTTC. It yields the protein CSARAAGGSSSGISYEQYF.

In its sample, this clonotype was seen a few times. The rearrangement joins TRBV2 to TRBJ2-7, with D unresolved. The CDR3 extends over 12 amino acids. Germline values: CDR1 SNHLY, CDR2 FYNNEI. Trimming left V 4 bases short and J 11 bases short, with 15 bases between. The CDR3 loop reads CASSVSGPSEYF. CDR3 nucleotides: TGTGCCAGCAGTGTATCGGGCCCCAGCGAGTACTTC.

V is TRBV5-1 and J is TRBJ2-3, with TRBD1 identical over 7 bases. CDR1 and CDR2 (germline): SGHRS, YFSETQ. This CDR3 is 13 amino acids long. V was clipped by 8 bases and J by 4 bases; unmatched bases: 7. CDR3 coding DNA: TGCGCCAGTCAGACAGGGTCGGCAGATACGCAGTATTTT. It translates to CASQTGSADTQYF.

V is TRBV30 and J is TRBJ2-7; D remains unclear. V was trimmed by 2 bases and J by 6 bases, leaving 11 bases between them. The CDR3 extends over 12 amino acids. In germline, CDR1 is GTSNPN, CDR2 SVGIG (reference sequence). DNA for the CDR3: TGTGCCTGGAGTCCCCAGGATCGCGAGCAGTACTTC. This gives the protein CAWSPQDREQYF. Using reference TRBV30 and TRBJ2-7 for the parts outside the CDR3, the full variable domain is SQTIHQWPATLVQPVGSPLSLECTVEGTSNPNLYWYRQAAGRGLQLLFYSVGIGQISSEVPQNLSASRPQDRQFILSSKKLLLSDSGFYLCAWSPQDREQYFGPGTRLTVT.

This clonotype was seen only a few times. The chain couples TRBV11-2 to TRBJ2-2; tentatively, D is TRBD1 (5 bases). Germline CDR1 is SGHAT and CDR2 is FQNNGV. CDR3 size: 14 residues. The germline V and J ends were trimmed by 8 bases and 6 bases, with 16 bases remaining between them. The CDR3 nucleotides are TGTGCCAGCGGAGCGCAGGGTGGAGCCGGGGAGCTGTTTTTT. It specifies CASGAQGGAGELFF.

The rearrangement links TRBV10-3 to TRBJ2-7; 12 bases map to TRBD2. The germline gives CDR1 ENHRY, CDR2 SYGVKD. The CDR3 is 18 residues long. Trimming removed 6 bases from V and 0 bases from J; junction bases left unmatched: 12. Here the CDR3 reads CAISPQSGTSGSSYEQYF. In DNA, the CDR3 is TGTGCCATCAGCCCTCAATCAGGGACTAGCGGGTCCTCCTACGAGCAGTACTTC.

V is TRBV29-1 and J is TRBJ2-3, with 9 bases fitting TRBD1. CDR3 length: 15 amino acids. Trimming removed 7 bases from V and 2 bases from J; junction bases left unmatched: 10. From germline, CDR1 is SQVTM and CDR2 ANQGSEA. CDR3 region: CSASTTGGDTDTQYF. The CDR3 DNA reads as TGCAGCGCTTCCACGACAGGGGGGGACACAGATACGCAGTATTTT.

This clonotype has more than one count but fewer than ten. The chain couples TRBV2 to TRBJ1-6; D ambiguous. The CDR3 has 15 residues. Germline CDR1 SNHLY, CDR2 FYNNEI. The germline V and J ends were trimmed by 6 bases and 0 bases, with 9 bases remaining between them. CDR3 protein: CASSIQSSYNSPLHF. DNA of the CDR3: TGTGCCAGCAGCATACAGAGCTCCTATAATTCACCCCTCCACTTT. The entire variable domain, with the rest obtained from reference TRBV2 and TRBJ1-6, is as follows: EPEVTQTPSHQVTQMGQEVILRCVPISNHLYFYWYRQILGQKVEFLVSFYNNEISEKSEIFDDQFSVERPDGSNFTLKIRSTKLEDSAMYFCASSIQSSYNSPLHFGNGTRLTVT.

This clonotype was detected only a few times. The chain is built from TRBV11-2 and TRBJ2-7, with D uncertain. The CDR3 totals 14 residues. The germline V and J ends were trimmed by 0 bases and 4 bases, with 10 bases remaining between them. Germline lookup yields CDR1 SGHAT and CDR2 FQNNGV. CDR3 sequence: CASSLDTIGYEQYF. CDR3 bases: TGTGCCAGCAGCTTAGACACAATTGGGTACGAGCAGTACTTC.